This T cell receptor (beta chain) was identified in a study of shared clonotypes between healthy human individuals. Original processing methods: Junction-only sequences without quality scores were provided by ImmunoSEQ, so filtering was different. Here immunoSEQ multiplex PCR was the method, and the copy in TCRdb shows in-frame clones only, minus some. The DNA gave D and trimming, while V, J and clone size come from that table. The table shows about 2.3 million clones, with more than 85% occurring only once. The study enrolled healthy HIV-negative adults without recent acute infections or vaccinations as donors. General study points: Since donors were few, the genetic and exposure-history diversity represented was limited.

A word on this clone: The antigen remains unidentified.

Losses at the gene ends were 6 bases for V and 9 bases for J; bases not matched to a gene: 12. The CDR3 runs to 16 residues. The germline V gene encodes CDR1 SEHNR and CDR2 FQNEAQ (reference sequence). Specimen: naive CD4+ T cells from PBMCs. The subset: CD45RA+ positively selected. This chain connects TRBV7-9 to TRBJ2-1, with 12 bases that match TRBD1. The clonotype comes from a man younger than 35 in good health. Some clones in this sample may be carry-over from other donors' samples. The CDR3 is CASRGTGGPATSEQFF. The CDR3 bases are TGTGCCAGCAGGGGGACAGGGGGCCCGGCTACCAGTGAGCAGTTCTTC.